This T cell receptor (beta chain) appears in the sequencing data of a study of Graves' ophthalmopathy and Graves' hyperthyroidism. Study-wide results and limits: Cross-validated, the 13-signature model showed 87.88%/81.08% sensitivity/specificity, and 80%/75% in the test set.

CDR1 is MNHEY, CDR2 SVGAGI, per germline. The CDR3 has 13 residues. Ten or more counts support this clonotype. Its antigen is unidentified. The junction and the germline gene differ at one end; a read error may be behind it. As the template, RNA transcripts were used to amplify TCR beta CDR3 regions. A first-round RT-PCR used HTBI primers, followed by a second-round multiplex PCR. Via MiXCR, TCRdb re-called the multiplex PCR reads, giving one row per CDR3 protein. There are about 390,000 distinct CDR3 sequences in the sample; about a sixth occur only once, and 2.4% lies in the top ten. This clonotype was sampled from an adult woman with stable Graves' hyperthyroidism. The sample was peripheral blood. The rearrangement uses TRBV6-5 and TRBJ1-2; D is unclear. Here the CDR3 reads CASSARGRYSYTF. DNA for the CDR3: TGTGCCAGCAGCGCCCGCGGCCGCTATAGCTACACCTTC.